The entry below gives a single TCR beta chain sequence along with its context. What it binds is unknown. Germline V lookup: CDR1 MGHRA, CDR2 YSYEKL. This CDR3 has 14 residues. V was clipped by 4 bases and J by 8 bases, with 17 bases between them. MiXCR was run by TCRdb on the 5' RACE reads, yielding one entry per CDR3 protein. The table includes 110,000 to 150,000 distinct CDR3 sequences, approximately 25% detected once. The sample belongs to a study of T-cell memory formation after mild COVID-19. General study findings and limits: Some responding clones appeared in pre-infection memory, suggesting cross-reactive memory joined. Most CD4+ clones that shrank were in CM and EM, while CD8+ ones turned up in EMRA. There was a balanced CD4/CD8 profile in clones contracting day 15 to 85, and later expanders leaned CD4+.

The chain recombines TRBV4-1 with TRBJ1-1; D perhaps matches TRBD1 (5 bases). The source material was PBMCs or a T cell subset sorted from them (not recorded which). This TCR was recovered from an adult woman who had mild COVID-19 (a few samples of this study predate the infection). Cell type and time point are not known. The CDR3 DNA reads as TGCGCCAGCAGCCCGGGTCTGGGACTTGTCGAAGCTTTCTTT. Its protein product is CASSPGLGLVEAFF.